The 32 T cell receptor beta chains listed next were all sequenced from one sample in a study of blood T cell repertoires in COVID-19. Produced via immunoSEQ multiplex PCR; TCRdb's table is partial and in-frame only. The sample lists over 200,000 clones; less than 85% were seen once. The sequenced sample was peripheral blood. These receptors originate from a woman between 65 and 79 years old with active or convalescent COVID-19.

This chain links TRBV9 with TRBJ1-1, with 9 nucleotides matching TRBD1. The germline CDR1 and CDR2 sequences are SGDLS and YYNGEE. J was trimmed by 0 bases and V by 6 bases; bases with no gene match: 3. This CDR3 has 14 residues. DNA of the CDR3: TGTGCCAGCACCCGGGACAGGGTGAACACTGAAGCTTTCTTT. Its translation is CASTRDRVNTEAFF.

The chain combines TRBV6-5 with TRBJ2-7; D unresolved. V lost 7 bases and J 1 base, leaving 14 bases between the germline ends. Germline V gives CDR1 MNHEY, CDR2 SVGAGI. CDR3 length equals 14 residues. CDR3 DNA: TGTGCCAGCACCACATTCAGAGGATCCTACGAGCAGTACTTC. Translating gives CASTTFRGSYEQYF.

The gene calls are TRBV6-1 and TRBJ2-5; a weak D match, TRBD2 (6 bases). Germline-derived CDR1 and CDR2 are MNHNS and SASEGT. The germline V and J ends were trimmed by 1 base and 5 bases, with 8 bases remaining between them. This CDR3 has 13 amino acids. The DNA of the CDR3 is TGTGCCAGCAGTGAAGTACTAGCCGAGACCCAGTACTTC. This translates into CASSEVLAETQYF.

The chain uses TRBV2 and TRBJ1-2; D gene uncertain. Looked up from germline, CDR1 is SNHLY and CDR2 is FYNNEI. V was cut by 7 bases and J by 4 bases, with 22 bases left in between. The CDR3 spans 16 residues. CDR3 bases: TGTGCCAGCATCGACCCCCGCGGTGTCCTCTCCTATGGCTACACCTTC. Its translation is CASIDPRGVLSYGYTF.

A single count supports this clone. J is TRBJ1-2 and V is TRBV2; 7 nucleotides line up with TRBD1. CDR1 is SNHLY, CDR2 FYNNEI, per germline. Trimming took 11 bases from V and 5 from J; bases not matched to a gene: 8. This CDR3 is built from 12 residues. CDR3 sequence: CAGRRGDYGYTF. Here the CDR3 DNA reads TGTGCCGGTCGCAGGGGGGATTATGGCTACACCTTC.

The genes are TRBV7-7 and TRBJ2-1, with D tentatively TRBD2 (6 bases). Looked up from germline, CDR1 is SSHAT and CDR2 is FNYEAQ (reference sequence). V lost 5 bases to trimming and J lost 9 bases, with 14 bases between them. The CDR3 has 13 residues. CDR3 protein: CASSRRLGGEQFF. CDR3 nucleotide sequence: TGTGCCAGCAGCCGCCGGCTCGGGGGTGAGCAGTTCTTC.

The rearrangement uses TRBV7-3 and TRBJ1-6; D uncertain. This CDR3 spans 12 amino acids. Germline CDR1 SGHTA, CDR2 FQGTGA. V was shortened by 2 bases and J by 13 bases, with 9 bases between the two germline ends. CDR3 amino acids: CASSLWPGPLHF. In DNA form, the CDR3 reads TGTGCCAGCAGCTTATGGCCAGGCCCCCTCCACTTT.

J is TRBJ1-5 and V is TRBV4-1, with 9 bases aligning to TRBD1. The CDR3 is made up of 17 amino acids. CDR1 and CDR2 from the germline V gene are MGHRA and YSYEKL. J was trimmed by 11 bases and V by 1 base; bases with no gene match: 15. As DNA, the CDR3 is TGCGCCAGCAGCCAAGGGGCAATACAGGGGGCAGGGGGAACCCAGCATTTT. It specifies CASSQGAIQGAGGTQHF.

This clone was found a few times. This chain joins TRBV19 and TRBJ2-4; 9 bases line up with TRBD1. The V and J ends lost 2 bases and 1 base, in that order; junction bases with no gene match: 3. The CDR3 loop spans 16 amino acids. The germline V gene has CDR1 LNHDA and CDR2 SQIVND (reference sequence). CDR3 DNA sequence: TGTGCCAGTAGTATACTCGGGACAGGGGCCAAAAACATTCAGTACTTC. Protein sequence: CASSILGTGAKNIQYF.

The rearrangement uses TRBV7-8 and TRBJ1-4; no clear D. CDR1 is SGHVS and CDR2 is FQNEAQ in the germline V gene. The ends were cut back, 1 base at V and 3 bases at J, with 9 bases in the middle. The CDR3 runs to 15 residues. CDR3 in amino acids: CASSLVENPNEKLFF. CDR3 DNA sequence: TGTGCCAGCAGCTTAGTTGAGAACCCTAATGAAAAACTGTTTTTT. Variable domain in full (rest from reference TRBV7-8 and TRBJ1-4): GAGVSQSPRYKVAKRGQDVALRCDPISGHVSLFWYQQALGQGPEFLTYFQNEAQLDKSGLPSDRFFAERPEGSVSTLKIQRTQQEDSAVYLCASSLVENPNEKLFFGSGTQLSVL.

This chain links TRBV27 with TRBJ2-2, with TRBD1 matching 10 bases. CDR1 is MNHEY, CDR2 SMNVEV, per germline (reference sequence). The length of the CDR3 is 16 residues. J gave up 2 bases and V 8 bases, and 8 bases lay outside the gene matches. CDR3 amino acids: CASYDRQGANTGELFF. Here the CDR3 DNA reads TGTGCCAGCTACGACAGACAGGGGGCAAACACCGGGGAGCTGTTTTTT.

V is TRBV5-1 and J is TRBJ1-4; D possibly corresponds to TRBD1 (6 bases). The CDR3 consists of 15 residues. With 0 bases removed from V and 7 bases from J, the gap between germline ends came to 13 bases. Germline V gene sequence: CDR1 SGHRS, CDR2 YFSETQ. The CDR3 reads CASSLGRGSGEKLFF. CDR3 sequence (DNA): TGCGCCAGCAGCTTGGGCAGGGGTTCGGGTGAAAAACTGTTTTTT.

The chain recombines TRBV11-2 with TRBJ1-4; D not certain. Per germline, CDR1 SGHAT and CDR2 FQNNGV. V lost 5 bases, J lost 8 bases, and 15 bases lay in between. CDR3 size: 14 residues. The CDR3 is CASSKRVGWEKLFF. The CDR3 DNA reads TGTGCCAGCAGCAAACGGGTTGGGTGGGAAAAACTGTTTTTT.

DNA for the CDR3: TGTGCCAGCAGCCAAGGGCCAGGACTTTATGGCTACACCTTC. It specifies CASSQGPGLYGYTF. V usage is TRBV3-1 (or the pseudogene TRBV3-2) and J usage is TRBJ1-2, with D unresolved. CDR1 is LGHDT, CDR2 YNNKEL, per germline (reference sequence). This CDR3 region has 14 residues. The V end was cut by 1 base, the J end by 5 bases, with 11 bases between.

This clone came up once. The rearrangement links TRBV3-1 (or the pseudogene TRBV3-2) to TRBJ1-2; 8 bases map to TRBD1. CDR3 size: 14 residues. After removal of 6 bases from V and 7 bases from J, the junction contained 10 bases not matched to a gene. Germline lookup yields CDR1 LGHDT and CDR2 YNNKEL (reference sequence). The CDR3 coding sequence is TGTGCCAGCAGTCCCACCTTTACAGGGGGTGGCTACACCTTC. This translates into CASSPTFTGGGYTF.

The rearrangement links TRBV7-6 to TRBJ1-3; unclear D gene. V lost 5 bases, J lost 0 bases, and 14 bases lay in between. The CDR3 has 16 amino acids. CDR1 is SGHVS and CDR2 is FNYEAQ in the germline V gene. The CDR3 nucleotides are TGTGCCAGCAGCCCCACGGTAATTTCCTCTGGAAACACCATATATTTT. It is translated as CASSPTVISSGNTIYF.

The rearrangement links TRBV7-2 to TRBJ1-2; 8 bases align to TRBD1. Trimming took 5 bases from V and 6 from J; bases not matched to a gene: 11. Germline CDR1 and CDR2: SGHTA and FQGNSA. The CDR3 contains 15 residues. CDR3 nucleotides: TGTGCCAGCAGCCCGAGAACGACAGGGGTTGATGGCTACACCTTC. Translation gives CASSPRTTGVDGYTF.

The CDR3 is CASSHPGQLYGYTF. The CDR3, as DNA: TGTGCCAGCAGCCACCCGGGACAGCTTTATGGCTACACCTTC. This chain connects TRBV5-4 to TRBJ1-2; TRBD1 agrees at 7 bases. V was clipped by 4 bases and J by 5 bases; unmatched bases: 8. In germline, CDR1 is SGHNT, CDR2 YYREEE (reference sequence). The CDR3 has 14 amino acids. The whole variable domain, filled in from reference TRBV5-4 and TRBJ1-2, reads ETGVTQSPTHLIKTRGQQVTLRCSSQSGHNTVSWYQQALGQGPQFIFQYYREEENGRGNFPPRFSGLQFPNYSSELNVNALELDDSALYLCASSHPGQLYGYTFGSGTRLTVV.

This chain connects TRBV5-1 to TRBJ2-4, with D maybe TRBD1 (6 bases). The CDR3 is 16 residues long. Germline assignment: CDR1 SGHRS and CDR2 YFSETQ. The germline V and J ends were trimmed by 2 bases and 1 base, with 13 bases remaining between them. CDR3 sequence reads: CASSLQGPGAKNIQYF. The CDR3 bases are TGCGCCAGCAGCTTACAGGGACCGGGGGCCAAAAACATTCAGTACTTC.

This clone was seen once. This chain uses TRBV5-1 with TRBJ2-2; TRBD2 matches 8 bases. Per the germline V gene, CDR1 is SGHRS and CDR2 is YFSETQ. The trim removed 4 bases at V and 7 bases at J, leaving 9 bases unmatched. CDR3 length: 15 amino acids. In DNA, the CDR3 is TGCGCCAGCAGCCTCACCGGGGGGGCAAGCGGGGAGCTGTTTTTT. Protein: CASSLTGGASGELFF.

This chain uses TRBV10-3 with TRBJ2-7, with 9 nucleotides matching TRBD1. Unmatched junction bases numbered 12, after V lost 5 bases and J lost 7 bases. Per the germline V gene, CDR1 is ENHRY and CDR2 is SYGVKD. This CDR3 has 15 amino acids. This chain's CDR3 is CAISHRDRDRGEQYF. In DNA, the CDR3 is TGTGCCATCAGTCACCGGGACAGGGATCGAGGGGAGCAGTACTTC.

The chain employs TRBV12-3 or TRBV12-4 and TRBJ2-1, with 7 positions matching TRBD1. The V gene end was trimmed by 7 bases and the J gene end by 6 bases; junction bases not matched to a gene: 6. This CDR3 spans 13 amino acids. The CDR3 DNA is TGTGCCAGCAAAAGGGGGCCGAGCAATGAGCAGTTCTTC. Translating gives CASKRGPSNEQFF.

V is TRBV7-2 and J is TRBJ2-7; D might be TRBD2 (7 bases). This CDR3 region has 15 residues. V was pared by 1 base and J by 0 bases, with 10 bases between. CDR1 SGHTA and CDR2 FQGNSA come from the germline V gene. CDR3 region: CASSLGGGHSYEQYF. The CDR3 DNA follows: TGTGCCAGCAGCTTAGGGGGGGGCCACTCCTACGAGCAGTACTTC.

The V gene is TRBV10-3, the J gene TRBJ1-3; tentative D call: TRBD1 (5 bases). Germline CDR1 and CDR2: ENHRY and SYGVKD. The CDR3 spans 15 residues. The V and J ends lost 9 bases and 0 bases respectively, with 15 bases between them. This chain's CDR3 is CAIGRGSHSGNTIYF. As DNA, the CDR3 is TGTGCCATTGGGCGGGGCAGCCACTCTGGAAACACCATATATTTT.

The J gene is TRBJ1-2, the V gene TRBV5-1; weak D call: TRBD1 (6 bases). The germline V gene has CDR1 SGHRS and CDR2 YFSETQ. The CDR3 totals 13 residues. V lost 4 bases and J 6 bases, leaving 13 bases between the germline ends. The CDR3 reads CASSPQGSHGYTF. DNA of the CDR3: TGCGCCAGCAGCCCACAGGGAAGCCATGGCTACACCTTC.

This clone was seen ten or more times. The V call is TRBV5-1, the J call TRBJ1-5, with D maybe TRBD1 (5 bases). CDR1 is SGHRS and CDR2 is YFSETQ in the germline V gene. The V end was cut by 0 bases, the J end by 6 bases, with 16 bases between. The length of the CDR3 is 16 residues. CDR3 region: CASSLDPQGTGQPQHF. The CDR3 DNA is TGCGCCAGCAGCTTGGACCCCCAGGGAACAGGTCAGCCCCAGCATTTT.

This sequence joins TRBV2 and TRBJ2-3, with 8 bases that match TRBD2. This CDR3 has 12 residues. Germline-derived CDR1 and CDR2 are SNHLY and FYNNEI. V lost 6 bases, J lost 7 bases, and 3 bases stayed unmatched. Here the CDR3 DNA reads TGTGCCAGCAGGACTAGCGCAAATACGCAGTATTTT. As protein: CASRTSANTQYF.

This chain joins TRBV18 and TRBJ1-2, with a possible D match to TRBD1 (5 bases). Deletions cut 6 bases from V and 8 bases from J, with 16 bases between. This CDR3 is 13 amino acids long. Germline lookup yields CDR1 KGHSH and CDR2 LQKENI. In nucleotides, the CDR3 is TGTGCCAGCTCGCCGACAGTCCACGAGGGCTACACCTTC. Amino acid sequence: CASSPTVHEGYTF.

The chain recombines TRBV18 with TRBJ1-2; D gene ambiguous. The CDR3 extends over 15 amino acids. Germline CDR1 and CDR2: KGHSH and LQKENI. Trimming left V 2 bases short and J 3 bases short, with 13 bases between. The CDR3 DNA follows: TGTGCCAGCTCACCAGATTCGACACTTGACTATGGCTACACCTTC. Protein product: CASSPDSTLDYGYTF.

V and J are TRBV10-3 and TRBJ1-4; D is perhaps TRBD1 (5 bases). The V end lost 2 bases, the J end lost 0 bases, and 10 bases lay between the germline ends. The CDR3 is 16 amino acids. Per the germline V gene, CDR1 is ENHRY and CDR2 is SYGVKD. CDR3 region: CAISEGAGTTNEKLFF. The DNA of the CDR3 is TGTGCCATCAGTGAGGGGGCAGGGACAACTAATGAAAAACTGTTTTTT.

The chain recombines TRBV30 with TRBJ2-1, with 8 bases that match TRBD2. The ends lost 2 bases at V and 5 bases at J; junction bases unmatched: 5. The length of the CDR3 is 14 residues. Germline CDR1 reads GTSNPN; CDR2 reads SVGIG (reference sequence). CDR3 protein: CAWSSGRGDNEQFF. The CDR3, as DNA: TGTGCCTGGAGTTCGGGGCGGGGGGACAATGAGCAGTTCTTC.

Only a few counts were recorded for this clone. The V and J genes are TRBV7-9 and TRBJ2-1, with D tentatively TRBD2 (6 bases). V gave up 8 bases and J gave up 3 bases, with 14 bases separating them. CDR3 length: 14 amino acids. Germline CDR1 reads SEHNR; CDR2 reads FQNEAQ (reference sequence). CDR3 residues: CASSAGPFYNEQFF. The CDR3 DNA is TGTGCCAGCTCGGCGGGACCGTTCTACAATGAGCAGTTCTTC.